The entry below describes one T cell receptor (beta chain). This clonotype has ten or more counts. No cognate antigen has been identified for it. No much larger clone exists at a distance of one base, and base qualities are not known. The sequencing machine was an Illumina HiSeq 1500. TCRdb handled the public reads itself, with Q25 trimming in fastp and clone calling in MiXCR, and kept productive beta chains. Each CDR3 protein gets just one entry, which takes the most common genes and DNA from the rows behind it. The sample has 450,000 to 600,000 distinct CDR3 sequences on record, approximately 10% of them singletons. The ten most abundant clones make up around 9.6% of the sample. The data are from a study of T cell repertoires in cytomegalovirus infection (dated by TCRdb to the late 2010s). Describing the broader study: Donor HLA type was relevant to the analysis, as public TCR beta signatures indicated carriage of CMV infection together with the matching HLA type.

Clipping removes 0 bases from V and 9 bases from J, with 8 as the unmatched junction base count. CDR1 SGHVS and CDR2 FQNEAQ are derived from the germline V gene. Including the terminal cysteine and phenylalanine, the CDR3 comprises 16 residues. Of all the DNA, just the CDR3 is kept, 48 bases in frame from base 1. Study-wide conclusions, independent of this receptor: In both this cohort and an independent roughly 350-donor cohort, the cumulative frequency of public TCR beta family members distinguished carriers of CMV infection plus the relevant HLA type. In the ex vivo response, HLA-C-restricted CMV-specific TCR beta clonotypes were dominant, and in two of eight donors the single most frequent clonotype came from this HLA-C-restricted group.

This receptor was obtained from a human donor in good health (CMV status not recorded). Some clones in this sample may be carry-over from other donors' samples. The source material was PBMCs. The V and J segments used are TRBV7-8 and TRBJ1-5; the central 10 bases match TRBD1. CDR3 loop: CASSLATGTGEMPQHF. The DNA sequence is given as TGTGCCAGCAGCTTAGCTACAGGGACAGGGGAGATGCCCCAGCATTTT.